The rows below give T cell receptor beta chains drawn from one sample of a study of T-cell reconstitution after alpha-beta-depleted transplantation in children. TCRdb recomputed calls from the PCR reads with MiXCR, one row per CDR3 protein. Of fewer than 700,000 distinct CDR3 sequences detected, 10% to 15% appear once; the ten largest clones hold about 2.2%. Specimen: PBMCs, mostly from graft donor cells, collected 360 days after TCRalphabeta/CD19-depleted stem cell transplant. Source of these receptors: a male patient aged 10-17 years who had a stem cell transplant for acute myeloid leukemia, so the T cells may come from the graft donor. Each CDR3 is given with its conserved first and last residue. D genes are given only for firm matches. Some rows mark clone size as missing; the rest say once, few, many or name a class of expanded clone.

few,TRBV28,TRBJ2-2,TRBD2,TGTGCCAGCAGTTTCTCTGGACTAGCGGGAGGGGCCGGGGAGCTGTTTTTT,CASSFSGLAGGAGELFF
few,TRBV20-1,TRBJ2-1,NA,TGCAGTGCTAGAGATGGGAGCGCCACCTACAATGAGCAGTTCTTC,CSARDGSATYNEQFF
few,TRBV12-3/TRBV12-4,TRBJ2-1,NA,TGTGCCAGCAGTTTTCGGGACTGGCACAATGAGCAGTTCTTC,CASSFRDWHNEQFF
many,TRBV28,TRBJ2-7,TRBD1,TGTGCCAGCAGTCTCATATCAGGACAGGGGTACGAGCAGTACTTC,CASSLISGQGYEQYF
many,TRBV18,TRBJ2-1,TRBD2,TGTGCCAGCTCACCGGGACTAGCGGCTGAGCAGTTCTTC,CASSPGLAAEQFF
many,TRBV4-3,TRBJ1-2,NA,TGCGCCAGCAGCCAAGATCGAGGCTATGGCTACACCTTC,CASSQDRGYGYTF
NA,TRBV11-3,TRBJ2-3,NA,TGTGCCAGCAGCCCCGGAAGGACTAACACAGATACGCAGTATTTT,CASSPGRTNTDTQYF
NA,TRBV5-1,TRBJ2-5,NA,TGCGCCAGCAGCTTGTACGCCAGGAGAACAGAGACCCAGTACTTC,CASSLYARRTETQYF
many,TRBV7-9,TRBJ2-3,NA,TGTGCCAGCAGTGCCAGGTCCTACACAGATACGCAGTATTTT,CASSARSYTDTQYF
many,TRBV10-3,TRBJ2-5,NA,TGTGCCATCAGTGAGTCGGCAGGGACGGAGACCCAGTACTTC,CAISESAGTETQYF
many,TRBV6-5,TRBJ2-7,NA,TGTGCCAGCAGGCCCAATCATCGGGACTTTGAGCCGGGGCAGTACTTC,CASRPNHRDFEPGQYF
few,TRBV2,TRBJ2-7,TRBD2,TGTGCCAGCAGTGGGGGACTAGCGGGATTAGGCTCCTACGAGCAGTACTTC,CASSGGLAGLGSYEQYF
NA,TRBV7-2,TRBJ2-2,NA,TGTGCCAGCAGCTTAAGCAGGGGAACCGTTGGGGCCGGGGAGCTGTTTTTT,CASSLSRGTVGAGELFF
few,TRBV20-1,TRBJ2-1,TRBD2,TGCAGTGCTAGAGATCGGACCAGGACTAGCGGGAGTAATGAGCAGTTCTTC,CSARDRTRTSGSNEQFF
once,TRBV7-9,TRBJ2-5,NA,TGTGCCAGCAGCCCGCCCGGACAGTTCCAAGAGACCCAGTACTTC,CASSPPGQFQETQYF
many,TRBV7-9,TRBJ2-2,NA,TGTGCCACCGGGGAGGTCCTTTACACCGGGGAGCTGTTTTTT,CATGEVLYTGELFF
many,TRBV7-2,TRBJ2-1,TRBD2,TGTGCCAGCAGCTTAGCCTCCGCGGGAGCGTACAATGAGCAGTTCTTC,CASSLASAGAYNEQFF
few,TRBV7-2,TRBJ2-5,TRBD1,TGTGCCAGCAGCTTATCCGGGACAGGGCCAAAGACCCAGTACTTC,CASSLSGTGPKTQYF
few,TRBV10-3,TRBJ2-7,NA,TGTGCCATCAGTCCACAGGGTACAATATCCTACGAGCAGTACTTC,CAISPQGTISYEQYF
NA,TRBV4-2,TRBJ2-1,TRBD1,TGTGCCAGCGAGAATCTCCAGGGGGCGTTAAACAATGAGCAGTTCTTC,CASENLQGALNNEQFF
NA,TRBV28,TRBJ2-7,TRBD2,TGTGCCAGCACCCCTTCGCTAGCGGGAGGCGAGCAGTACTTC,CASTPSLAGGEQYF
few,TRBV7-2,TRBJ2-7,NA,TGTGCCAGCACCTCAAGGGGATACTGGGCCGAGCAGTACTTC,CASTSRGYWAEQYF
NA,TRBV6-2/TRBV6-3,TRBJ2-1,NA,TGTGCCAGCAGTTATGGGGCAAGGCTCTACAATGAGCAGTTCTTC,CASSYGARLYNEQFF
NA,TRBV5-5,TRBJ1-4,TRBD1,TGTGCCAGCGGTGCCGGGACAGGGCGTGAAAAACTGTTTTTT,CASGAGTGREKLFF
NA,TRBV12-3/TRBV12-4,TRBJ1-6,NA,TGTGCCAGCGTGCGGGGGGCCTCCTATAATTCACCCCTCCACTTT,CASVRGASYNSPLHF
many,TRBV27,TRBJ1-5,TRBD1,TGTGCCAGCAGTTTACTGGGGACAGGGGCCGACAATCAGCCCCAGCATTTT,CASSLLGTGADNQPQHF
many,TRBV20-1,TRBJ2-1,TRBD2,TGCAGTGCTAGAGTTCCTAGCGGGAGCGTTTACAATGAGCAGTTCTTC,CSARVPSGSVYNEQFF
NA,TRBV28,TRBJ2-5,NA,TGTGCCAGCAGTTTTGATGTGGGAGAAAGAGGAAAGGAGACCCAGTACTTC,CASSFDVGERGKETQYF
few,TRBV15,TRBJ2-7,NA,TGTGCCACCAGCAGAGGGACACTCTACGAGCAGTACTTC,CATSRGTLYEQYF
many,TRBV29-1,TRBJ2-2,TRBD2,TGCAGCGGGTGGAGGGCGACTAGCTTAAACACCGGGGAGCTGTTTTTT,CSGWRATSLNTGELFF
many,TRBV15,TRBJ2-7,NA,TGTGCCACCAGCAGAGCCAATTGGCGGGAGCAGTACTTC,CATSRANWREQYF
NA,TRBV20-1,TRBJ2-5,NA,TGCAGCTCATACCGGGACTTAGAAGAGACCCAGTACTTC,CSSYRDLEETQYF
NA,TRBV20-1,TRBJ2-1,TRBD2,TGCAGTGCTCCCGGAAGCGGGAAGGGAGTAAATGAGCAGTTCTTC,CSAPGSGKGVNEQFF
many,TRBV29-1,TRBJ2-5,TRBD2,TGCAGCGCTGCCGTCGGGGGGATTGAGACCCAGTACTTC,CSAAVGGIETQYF
few,TRBV3-1,TRBJ2-1,NA,TGTGCCAGCAGCCAAGCCCTTTTAGGTTATAGTGAGCAGTTCTTC,CASSQALLGYSEQFF
many,TRBV20-1,TRBJ1-2,NA,TGCAGTGCTGCACAGGGAGCCTATGGCTACACCTTC,CSAAQGAYGYTF
many,TRBV24-1,TRBJ2-5,NA,TGTGCCACCAGTGATCCTCGACGGAATCAAGAGACCCAGTACTTC,CATSDPRRNQETQYF
NA,TRBV29-1,TRBJ2-2,NA,TGCAGTGGGGGCGGTGGGGTGAACACCGGGGAGCTGTTTTTT,CSGGGGVNTGELFF
NA,TRBV9,TRBJ2-7,NA,TGTGCCAGCAGCGTAGATAGCAGCTCCTACGAGCAGTACTTC,CASSVDSSSYEQYF
NA,TRBV6-2/TRBV6-3,TRBJ2-5,NA,TGTGCCAGCAGTTATCAGGAGCGAAGTAACTTC,CASSYQERSNF
NA,TRBV9,TRBJ2-4,TRBD1,TGTGCCAGCAGTCTCAGGACAGGGGGAGAGACCAAAAACATTCAGTACTTC,CASSLRTGGETKNIQYF
few,TRBV4-3,TRBJ2-1,NA,TGCGCCAGCAGCCAAGGAGCGGGTGGGGCCTACAATGAGCAGTTCTTC,CASSQGAGGAYNEQFF
many,TRBV10-3,TRBJ2-3,TRBD1,TGTGCCATCGCGGACCGGGACAGATTCACAGATACGCAGTATTTT,CAIADRDRFTDTQYF
NA,TRBV5-1,TRBJ1-1,NA,TGCGCCAGCAGCTCTGAGACAGTAAGCACTGAAGCTTTCTTT,CASSSETVSTEAFF
many,TRBV28,TRBJ2-1,TRBD1,TGTGCCAGCAGATCGGACAGGGGAGACAATGAGCAGTTCTTC,CASRSDRGDNEQFF
many,TRBV11-2,TRBJ2-1,NA,TGTGCCAGCAGCTTAGGGAGCGGCTCCTCCTACAATGAGCAGTTCTTC,CASSLGSGSSYNEQFF
many,TRBV5-1,TRBJ2-2,NA,TGCGCCAGCAGCTTGGTCGTTCGGACATCGAACACCGGGGAGCTGTTTTTT,CASSLVVRTSNTGELFF
many,TRBV4-2,TRBJ2-7,TRBD2,TGTGCCAGCAGCCCACAAGGTAAACTAGCGGCCGCCTACGAGCAGTACTTC,CASSPQGKLAAAYEQYF
few,TRBV7-8,TRBJ2-5,NA,TGTGCCAGCAGCTTAGCGAGGGTAGCAGGAGAGACCCAGTACTTC,CASSLARVAGETQYF
many,TRBV20-1,TRBJ2-3,NA,TGCAGTGCATACCTCTTCCCCGTCAACCCCACAGATACGCAGTATTTT,CSAYLFPVNPTDTQYF
few,TRBV6-5,TRBJ2-1,NA,TGTGCCAGCAGCCACAGGGATTGGAGCTCCTACAATGAGCAGTTCTTC,CASSHRDWSSYNEQFF
NA,TRBV30,TRBJ1-1,NA,TGTGCCTGGAGTGTATCGGGGATCACTGAAGCTTTCTTT,CAWSVSGITEAFF